The following is a TCR beta chain sequence with its context. The CDR3 has 13 amino acids. Losses at the gene ends were 0 bases for V and 13 bases for J; bases not matched to a gene: 6. From germline, CDR1 is SGHRS and CDR2 YFSETQ. The PCR had 60 Vbeta and 13 Jbeta primers. Assay used: immunoSEQ multiplex PCR; TCRdb lists only in-frame clones, some missing. The sample shows 110,000 to 150,000 clones, 84% of them seen only once. The record originates from a study of cytomegalovirus exposure and HLA in healthy donors. This sequence originates from a boy aged 2 to 9 in good health and CMV-seronegative. V gene TRBV5-1 combines with J gene TRBJ2-7; TRBD1 matches at 11 bases. The sample consisted of PBMCs. The CDR3 protein is CASSLGTGGGHYF. CDR3 nucleotide sequence: TGCGCCAGCAGCTTGGGGACAGGGGGCGGACACTACTTC.